The rows below give T cell receptor beta chains drawn from one sample of a study of T cells in localized non-small cell lung cancer. TCRdb's table, derived via immunoSEQ multiplex PCR, lists solely in-frame clones and lacks some. Here the sample spans tens of thousands of clones, approximately 87% being singletons. Here the sequenced sample was peripheral blood, taken before any cancer treatment. Receptor source: a woman aged 40-69 years with stage I lung adenocarcinoma. The CDR3 runs from the conserved cysteine through the conserved F or W. The D gene is left open where the match is weak. Clone size appears in some rows only: once, few, many, or a class for an expanded clone.

cdr3_length: 13; v_call: TRBV28; j_call: TRBJ1-2; clone_size: .; d_call: TRBD1; cdr3_aa: CASRRGQGGGYTF; cdr3_nt: TGTGCCAGCAGACGCGGACAGGGAGGTGGCTACACCTTC
cdr3_length: 16; v_call: TRBV7-9; j_call: TRBJ2-3; clone_size: once; d_call: .; cdr3_aa: CASSPQGGALTDTQYF; cdr3_nt: TGTGCCAGCAGCCCCCAGGGGGGCGCCCTCACAGATACGCAGTATTTT
cdr3_length: 15; v_call: TRBV5-1; j_call: TRBJ1-2; clone_size: .; d_call: TRBD1; cdr3_aa: CASSNPGQGTFGYTF; cdr3_nt: TGCGCCAGCAGCAACCCGGGACAGGGGACCTTCGGCTACACCTTC
cdr3_length: 15; v_call: TRBV19; j_call: TRBJ1-1; clone_size: .; d_call: .; cdr3_aa: CASSLRSGMNTEAFF; cdr3_nt: TGTGCCAGTAGTCTCCGGTCGGGCATGAACACTGAAGCTTTCTTT
cdr3_length: 16; v_call: TRBV19; j_call: TRBJ2-3; clone_size: .; d_call: .; cdr3_aa: CASSIQLARGTDTQYF; cdr3_nt: TGTGCCAGTAGTATCCAACTAGCACGAGGCACAGATACGCAGTATTTT
cdr3_length: 13; v_call: TRBV11-1; j_call: TRBJ1-1; clone_size: .; d_call: .; cdr3_aa: CASSLDPTPEAFF; cdr3_nt: TGTGCCAGCAGCTTAGACCCCACCCCTGAAGCTTTCTTT
cdr3_length: 15; v_call: TRBV4-3; j_call: TRBJ2-5; clone_size: .; d_call: .; cdr3_aa: CASGLTGGYGETQYF; cdr3_nt: TGCGCCAGCGGCTTAACGGGGGGCTATGGGGAGACCCAGTACTTC
cdr3_length: 15; v_call: TRBV6-1; j_call: TRBJ2-5; clone_size: .; d_call: TRBD1; cdr3_aa: CASGSGTGTQETQYF; cdr3_nt: TGTGCCAGCGGATCCGGGACAGGGACACAAGAGACCCAGTACTTC
cdr3_length: 15; v_call: TRBV7-2; j_call: TRBJ1-4; clone_size: .; d_call: .; cdr3_aa: CASSLDPLGGGKLFF; cdr3_nt: TGTGCCAGCAGCTTAGACCCTCTTGGAGGGGGAAAACTGTTTTTT
cdr3_length: 18; v_call: TRBV10-1; j_call: TRBJ2-2; clone_size: .; d_call: TRBD2; cdr3_aa: CASSAGLANPTNTGELFF; cdr3_nt: TGCGCCAGCAGCGCGGGACTAGCCAACCCTACGAACACCGGGGAGCTGTTTTTT
cdr3_length: 14; v_call: TRBV7-2; j_call: TRBJ2-3; clone_size: .; d_call: .; cdr3_aa: CASSLGLVTDTQYF; cdr3_nt: TGTGCCAGCAGCTTAGGCCTAGTGACAGATACGCAGTATTTT
cdr3_length: 14; v_call: TRBV11-1; j_call: TRBJ1-1; clone_size: .; d_call: TRBD1; cdr3_aa: CASSSGQGEAEAFF; cdr3_nt: TGTGCCAGCAGCTCAGGACAGGGGGAGGCTGAAGCTTTCTTT
cdr3_length: 13; v_call: TRBV15; j_call: TRBJ2-5; clone_size: .; d_call: .; cdr3_aa: CATSRGPQETQYF; cdr3_nt: TGTGCCACCAGCAGAGGACCCCAAGAGACCCAGTACTTC
cdr3_length: 14; v_call: TRBV5-1; j_call: TRBJ2-7; clone_size: .; d_call: .; cdr3_aa: CASSLDAGGYEQYF; cdr3_nt: TGCGCCAGCAGCTTGGATGCTGGGGGCTACGAGCAGTACTTC
cdr3_length: 15; v_call: TRBV27; j_call: TRBJ1-6; clone_size: .; d_call: TRBD1; cdr3_aa: CASSFRDRDNSPLHF; cdr3_nt: TGTGCCAGCAGTTTCCGGGACAGGGATAATTCACCCCTCCACTTT
cdr3_length: 15; v_call: TRBV7-2; j_call: TRBJ1-1; clone_size: .; d_call: .; cdr3_aa: CASSLDQGTYGEAFF; cdr3_nt: TGTGCCAGCAGCTTAGACCAGGGAACCTACGGTGAAGCTTTCTTT
cdr3_length: 15; v_call: TRBV4-2; j_call: TRBJ2-7; clone_size: .; d_call: .; cdr3_aa: CASSQDKDIPYEQYF; cdr3_nt: TGTGCCAGCAGCCAAGATAAGGACATACCCTACGAGCAGTACTTC
cdr3_length: 12; v_call: TRBV27; j_call: TRBJ2-5; clone_size: .; d_call: .; cdr3_aa: CASAAAGETQYF; cdr3_nt: TGTGCCAGCGCCGCCGCGGGGGAGACCCAGTACTTC
cdr3_length: 14; v_call: TRBV18; j_call: TRBJ2-6; clone_size: .; d_call: .; cdr3_aa: CASHPGVGANVLTF; cdr3_nt: TGTGCCAGCCATCCAGGGGTAGGGGCCAACGTCCTGACTTTC
cdr3_length: 14; v_call: TRBV19; j_call: TRBJ2-2; clone_size: .; d_call: .; cdr3_aa: CASSIEGNTGELFF; cdr3_nt: TGTGCCAGTAGTATAGAGGGGAACACCGGGGAGCTGTTTTTT
cdr3_length: 16; v_call: TRBV5-8; j_call: TRBJ2-1; clone_size: .; d_call: TRBD2; cdr3_aa: CASSHLLAGGRGEQFF; cdr3_nt: TGTGCCAGCAGCCATTTACTAGCGGGAGGGAGAGGCGAGCAGTTCTTC
cdr3_length: 16; v_call: TRBV30; j_call: TRBJ1-5; clone_size: .; d_call: .; cdr3_aa: CAWSSRWGTANQPQHF; cdr3_nt: TGTGCCTGGAGTTCGAGATGGGGAACAGCTAATCAGCCCCAGCATTTT
cdr3_length: 14; v_call: TRBV21-1; j_call: TRBJ1-5; clone_size: .; d_call: .; cdr3_aa: CASSKGQHNQPQHF; cdr3_nt: TGTGCCAGCAGCAAAGGACAACACAATCAGCCCCAGCATTTT
cdr3_length: 13; v_call: TRBV15; j_call: TRBJ2-7; clone_size: .; d_call: .; cdr3_aa: CATGLDRAYEQYF; cdr3_nt: TGTGCCACCGGGCTCGACAGAGCCTACGAGCAGTACTTC
cdr3_length: 16; v_call: TRBV15; j_call: TRBJ1-1; clone_size: .; d_call: .; cdr3_aa: CATSRPTSDRGTEAFF; cdr3_nt: TGTGCCACCAGCAGACCGACCTCAGACAGAGGAACTGAAGCTTTCTTT
cdr3_length: 13; v_call: TRBV6-5; j_call: TRBJ1-2; clone_size: .; d_call: .; cdr3_aa: CASSEGADYGYTF; cdr3_nt: TGTGCCAGCAGTGAAGGGGCAGACTATGGCTACACCTTC
cdr3_length: 14; v_call: TRBV19; j_call: TRBJ2-7; clone_size: .; d_call: .; cdr3_aa: CASSIDRTGSGQYF; cdr3_nt: TGTGCCAGTAGTATAGATCGAACCGGGAGCGGGCAGTACTTC
cdr3_length: 15; v_call: TRBV5-5; j_call: TRBJ1-2; clone_size: .; d_call: .; cdr3_aa: CASSLSLVTNYGYTF; cdr3_nt: TGTGCCAGCAGCTTGAGTCTGGTGACCAACTATGGCTACACCTTC
cdr3_length: 12; v_call: TRBV28; j_call: TRBJ1-5; clone_size: .; d_call: .; cdr3_aa: CAHRGSNQPQHF; cdr3_nt: TGTGCCCACCGGGGGAGCAATCAGCCCCAGCATTTT